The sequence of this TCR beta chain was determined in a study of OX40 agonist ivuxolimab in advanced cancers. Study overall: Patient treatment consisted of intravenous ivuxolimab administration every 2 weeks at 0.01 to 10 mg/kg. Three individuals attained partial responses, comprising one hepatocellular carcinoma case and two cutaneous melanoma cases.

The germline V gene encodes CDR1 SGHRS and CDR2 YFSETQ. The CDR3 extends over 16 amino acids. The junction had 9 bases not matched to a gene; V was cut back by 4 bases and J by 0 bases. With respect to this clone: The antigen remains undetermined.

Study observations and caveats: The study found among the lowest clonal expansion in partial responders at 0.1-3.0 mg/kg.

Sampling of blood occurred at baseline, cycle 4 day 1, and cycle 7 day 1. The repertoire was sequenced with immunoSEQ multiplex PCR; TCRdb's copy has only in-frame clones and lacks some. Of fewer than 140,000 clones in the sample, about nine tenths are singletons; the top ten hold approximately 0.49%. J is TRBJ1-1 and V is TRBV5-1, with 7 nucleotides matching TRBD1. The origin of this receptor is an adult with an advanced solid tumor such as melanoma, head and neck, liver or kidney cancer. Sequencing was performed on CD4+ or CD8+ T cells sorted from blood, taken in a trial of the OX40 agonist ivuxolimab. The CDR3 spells CASSLLPGQMNTEAFF. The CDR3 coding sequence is TGCGCCAGCAGCCTACTTCCGGGACAGATGAACACTGAAGCTTTCTTT.